This T cell receptor (beta chain) derives from a study of blood T cell repertoires in COVID-19. At the level of the study: Acute and convalescent COVID-19 specimens originated in the United States, Italy and Spain. PBMCs, B-cell-depleted T cells, or T cells were the source of the cDNA or gDNA that made up the material.

The germline CDR1 and CDR2 sequences are LNHDA and SQIVND (reference sequence). The length of the CDR3 is 15 residues. V lost 5 bases and J lost 0; bases outside the gene matches: 3. Assay used: immunoSEQ multiplex PCR; TCRdb lists only in-frame clones, some missing. Of about 210,000 clones in the sample, about three quarters were seen once. The specimen was peripheral blood. The TCR sequence derives from a woman in her sixties or seventies with acute or convalescent COVID-19. This chain uses TRBV19 with TRBJ2-1; 8 nucleotides align to TRBD1. The CDR3 spells CASSHDRGSYNEQFF. CDR3 nucleotide sequence: TGTGCCAGTAGTCATGACAGGGGCTCCTACAATGAGCAGTTCTTC.